Here is one TCR beta chain with its context. The antigen it recognizes is unknown. There are no base qualities to consult, and no much larger clone falls within one base. The protocol used for the library was the immunoSEQ multiplex PCR assay. TCRdb holds this immuneACCESS table with in-frame rearrangements only. Some clones are missing; in checked studies, unresolved V genes explain under half, and the rest has no known cause. The sample table holds more than 12,000 clones, of which roughly 80% were seen once. Of the sample, 17% falls within the top ten clones. CDR3 length: 14 amino acids, cysteine to phenylalanine. Solely the CDR3 DNA is kept, with 42 bases framed from the first base. The germline V gene yields SGHTA for CDR1 and FQGTGA for CDR2. The V and J ends are trimmed by 5 bases and 7 bases, leaving 18 bases between them. These data come from a study of control samples from healthy donors and cancer patients (dated by TCRdb to 2018 to 2021).

Sequencing used formalin-fixed, paraffin-embedded tissue. The chain employs TRBV7-3 and TRBJ2-7, with the identity of the D gene unclear. This clonotype was sampled from a female donor with lung cancer. The bases are TGTGCCAGCAGCCCGGGCGCTACTTCGGTAGAGCAGTACTTC. This codes for CASSPGATSVEQYF. This CDR3, with the reference TRBV7-3 and TRBJ2-7 proteins standing in past its ends, gives the full variable domain GAGVSQTPSNKVTEKGKYVELRCDPISGHTALYWYRQSLGQGPEFLIYFQGTGAADDSGLPNDRFFAVRPEGSVSTLKIQRTERGDSAVYLCASSPGATSVEQYFGPGTRLTVT.